This TCR beta chain is drawn from a study of control samples from healthy donors and cancer patients. CDR1 and CDR2 from the germline V gene are KGHSH and LQKENI. The CDR3 has 13 residues. The V end lost 4 bases, the J end lost 7 bases, and 14 bases lay between the germline ends. Here immunoSEQ multiplex PCR was the method, and the copy in TCRdb shows in-frame clones only, minus some. There are under 95,000 clones in the sample; over 65% occur only once, and over 13% lies in the top ten. The chain has TRBV18 and TRBJ2-7; weak D call: TRBD1 (7 bases). The source of this sequence is a man aged 45-65 years in good health. Sequencing was performed on blood. The CDR3 nucleotides are TGTGCCAGCTCACTATCGACAGGGAGGGAGCAGTACTTC. Amino acids: CASSLSTGREQYF.